This T cell receptor (beta chain) was sequenced in a study of blood T cell repertoires in COVID-19. Study-wide background: COVID-19 samples collected from the United States, Italy and Spain covered acute and convalescent phases. PBMCs, B-cell-depleted T cells, or T cells were the source of the cDNA or gDNA that made up the material.

The table lists this clone with a count of one. The repertoire was sequenced with immunoSEQ multiplex PCR; TCRdb's copy has only in-frame clones and lacks some. The sample includes 220,000 or so clones, roughly 84% of them seen just once. Trimming removed 1 base from V and 4 bases from J, with 8 bases in between. This CDR3 contains 15 residues. Germline loops: CDR1 SEHNR, CDR2 FQNEAQ (reference sequence). The TCR originated in a woman in her thirties or forties who had recovered from COVID-19. The chain links TRBV7-9 to TRBJ2-6, with D unresolved. The material sequenced was PBMCs or T cells enriched from blood (not recorded which). The CDR3 bases are TGTGCCAGCAGCTTAGGAGGATCCGGGGCCAACGTCCTGACTTTC. It encodes CASSLGGSGANVLTF.